What follows are 8 T cell receptor beta chains derived from one specimen sequenced in a study of neurological immune-mediated disorders. Time point indicated: longitudinal time-point 2. One entry per CDR3 protein results from TCRdb running MiXCR on the 5' RACE reads. In the table there are some 100,000 distinct CDR3 sequences, less than 15% of which are singletons. The specimen was PBMCs. These TCRs come from a female donor with HTLV-1-associated myelopathy (HAM/TSP).

This clonotype was counted at least ten times. The chain couples TRBV12-3 or TRBV12-4 to TRBJ1-5; D is possibly TRBD1 (5 bases). The CDR3 is 15 amino acids. The ends were cut back, 7 bases at V and 2 bases at J, with 15 bases in the middle. The CDR3 coding sequence is TGTGCCAGCACCTTGACAGTTAATGGCAATCAGCCCCAGCATTTT. This sequence encodes CASTLTVNGNQPQHF.

This clonotype has a count of ten or more. This sequence joins TRBV27 and TRBJ2-3; 8 bases match TRBD2. J was trimmed by 1 base and V by 3 bases; bases with no gene match: 3. The CDR3 contains 15 residues. CDR1 and CDR2 (germline): MNHEY, SMNVEV (reference sequence). The CDR3 sequence: CASSFERGRTDTQYF. Here the CDR3 DNA reads TGTGCCAGCAGTTTTGAGCGGGGGCGCACAGATACGCAGTATTTT.

This clonotype was counted many times. This chain connects TRBV4-2 to TRBJ2-1, with D hard to call. In germline, CDR1 is LGHNA, CDR2 YNFKEQ. The CDR3 runs to 13 residues. Trimming removed 5 bases from V and 7 bases from J, with 12 bases in between. DNA of the CDR3: TGTGCCAGCAGCGGAGCTGGGGATAATGAGCAGTTCTTC. As protein: CASSGAGDNEQFF.

To note about this clonotype: A much larger clone differs by one base, so this may be a read error. This chain uses TRBV4-2 with TRBJ2-5, with D hard to call. The V end was cut by 0 bases, the J end by 7 bases, with 9 bases between. There are 13 residues in the CDR3. Looked up from germline, CDR1 is LGHNA and CDR2 is YNFKEQ. CDR3 sequence: CASSQDKVGTQYF. The CDR3 nucleotides are TGTGCCAGCAGCCAAGATAAGGTCGGGACCCAGTACTTC.

This clonotype was seen repeatedly, ten times or more. The gene calls are TRBV27 and TRBJ2-1; TRBD2 agrees at 9 bases. Germline V CDR1 and CDR2: MNHEY, SMNVEV (reference sequence). The CDR3 is made up of 16 amino acids. With 0 bases clipped from V and 5 bases from J, the junction kept 5 bases outside the gene matches. DNA for the CDR3: TGTGCCAGCAGTTTATCGAGCGGGGGGTACAACAATGAGCAGTTCTTC. Translating gives CASSLSSGGYNNEQFF.

This clonotype was observed at least ten times. V and J are TRBV6-6 and TRBJ2-1; 7 positions match TRBD1. CDR1 is MNHNY and CDR2 is SVGAGI in the germline V gene (reference sequence). V lost 0 bases to trimming and J lost 2 bases; unmatched junction nucleotides: 4. CDR3 size: 16 residues. This CDR3 is CASSYSNRGPYNEQFF. CDR3 sequence (DNA): TGTGCCAGCAGTTACTCGAACAGGGGTCCCTACAATGAGCAGTTCTTC.

In this sample, this clonotype turned up many times. The chain is built from TRBV6-5 and TRBJ2-7, with 8 bases identical to TRBD2. The CDR3 extends over 14 amino acids. V lost 4 bases, J lost 2 bases, and 4 bases stayed unmatched. The germline V gene has CDR1 MNHEY and CDR2 SVGAGI. CDR3 DNA: TGTGCCAGCAGTTCGGACGGGAGGGCCTACGAGCAGTACTTC. It codes for CASSSDGRAYEQYF.

This clonotype appeared many times. The gene calls are TRBV11-2 and TRBJ2-7, with 12 bases lining up with TRBD1. The V gene end was trimmed by 6 bases and the J gene end by 4 bases; junction bases not matched to a gene: 7. The CDR3 contains 15 residues. CDR1 SGHAT and CDR2 FQNNGV come from the germline V gene. The CDR3 DNA reads as TGTGCCAGCAGTGGGGACAGGGGGCTTGGTTACGAGCAGTACTTC. As protein: CASSGDRGLGYEQYF. Complete variable domain (other parts from reference TRBV11-2 and TRBJ2-7): EAGVAQSPRYKIIEKRQSVAFWCNPISGHATLYWYQQILGQGPKLLIQFQNNGVVDDSQLPKDRFSAERLKGVDSTLKIQPAKLEDSAVYLCASSGDRGLGYEQYFGPGTRLTVT.